Listed here are 4 T cell receptor beta chains from one sample, sequenced in a study of T cell repertoires in ileal Crohn's disease. The data were produced by immunoSEQ multiplex PCR, yet TCRdb's version contains in-frame clones alone and is incomplete. The sample consists of nearly 3,000 clones, about 76% of them appearing once. This sample's time point: inflamed ileum from the surgical specimen. The sequencing input was ileal tissue. Receptor source: an adult with Crohn's disease.

This clone came up a few times. This rearrangement joins TRBV5-1 to TRBJ2-1; D uncertain. With 4 bases removed from V and 5 bases from J, the gap between germline ends came to 7 bases. The CDR3 has 12 residues. Germline loops: CDR1 SGHRS, CDR2 YFSETQ. The CDR3 spells CASSRDHNEQFF. CDR3 nucleotides: TGCGCCAGCAGCCGCGATCACAATGAGCAGTTCTTC. Full variable domain (remainder filled in from reference TRBV5-1 and TRBJ2-1): KAGVTQTPRYLIKTRGQQVTLSCSPISGHRSVSWYQQTPGQGLQFLFEYFSETQRNKGNFPGRFSGRQFSNSRSEMNVSTLELGDSALYLCASSRDHNEQFFGPGTRLTVL.

The genes are TRBV6-5 and TRBJ2-1; D gene ambiguous. Per germline, CDR1 MNHEY and CDR2 SVGAGI. The CDR3 has 15 residues. Trimming left V 5 bases short and J 0 bases short, with 11 bases between. The CDR3: CASSRFPSSYNEQFF. CDR3 coding DNA: TGTGCCAGCAGTAGATTTCCTAGCTCCTACAATGAGCAGTTCTTC.

This chain links TRBV10-3 with TRBJ1-2; D call uncertain. CDR1 is ENHRY, CDR2 SYGVKD, per germline. The V and J ends lost 0 bases and 6 bases respectively, with 8 bases between them. The CDR3 totals 13 residues. The CDR3 here is CAISESPGDGYTF. The DNA for the CDR3 is TGTGCCATCAGTGAGTCCCCAGGAGATGGCTACACCTTC.

The V gene is TRBV29-1, the J gene TRBJ2-5; 7 nucleotides match TRBD1. Trimming at V came to 0 bases and at J to 7 bases, leaving 11 bases not matched to a gene. This CDR3 spans 15 amino acids. Germline assignment: CDR1 SQVTM and CDR2 ANQGSEA. The CDR3, as DNA: TGCAGCGTTGAAGAAGAAGACAGGGTAGGGGGGACCCAGTACTTC. Protein sequence: CSVEEEDRVGGTQYF.